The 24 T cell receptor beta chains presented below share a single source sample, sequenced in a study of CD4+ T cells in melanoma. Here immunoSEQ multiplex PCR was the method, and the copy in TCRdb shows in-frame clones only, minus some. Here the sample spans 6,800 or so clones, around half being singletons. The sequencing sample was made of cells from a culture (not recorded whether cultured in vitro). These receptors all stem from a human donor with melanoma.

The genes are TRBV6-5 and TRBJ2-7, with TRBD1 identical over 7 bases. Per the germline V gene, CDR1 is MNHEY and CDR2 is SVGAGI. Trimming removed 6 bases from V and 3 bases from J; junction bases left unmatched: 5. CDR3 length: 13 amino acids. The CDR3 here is CASSRQGYYEQYF. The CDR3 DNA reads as TGTGCCAGCAGCCGACAGGGCTACTACGAGCAGTACTTC.

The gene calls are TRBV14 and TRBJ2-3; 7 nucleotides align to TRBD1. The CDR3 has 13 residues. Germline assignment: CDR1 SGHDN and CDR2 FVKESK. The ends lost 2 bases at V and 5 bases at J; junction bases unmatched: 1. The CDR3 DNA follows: TGTGCCAGCAGCCAAAACAGGGGAGATACGCAGTATTTT. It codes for CASSQNRGDTQYF. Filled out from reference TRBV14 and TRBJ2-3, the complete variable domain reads EAGVTQFPSHSVIEKGQTVTLRCDPISGHDNLYWYRRVMGKEIKFLLHFVKESKQDESGMPNNRFLAERTGGTYSTLKVQPAELEDSGVYFCASSQNRGDTQYFGPGTRLTVL.

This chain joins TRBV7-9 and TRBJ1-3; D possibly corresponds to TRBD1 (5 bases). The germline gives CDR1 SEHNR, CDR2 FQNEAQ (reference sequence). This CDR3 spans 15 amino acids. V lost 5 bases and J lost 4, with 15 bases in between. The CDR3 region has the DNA TGTGCCAGCAGCAGTCCACGGGACGGGGGAAACACCATATATTTT. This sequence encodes CASSSPRDGGNTIYF.

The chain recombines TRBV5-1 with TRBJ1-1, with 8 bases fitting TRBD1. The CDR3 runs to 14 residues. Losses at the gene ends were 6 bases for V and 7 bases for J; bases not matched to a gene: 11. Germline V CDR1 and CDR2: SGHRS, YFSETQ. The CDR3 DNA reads TGCGCCAGCAAACCAGACAGGGGCGCGAGTGAAGCTTTCTTT. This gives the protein CASKPDRGASEAFF. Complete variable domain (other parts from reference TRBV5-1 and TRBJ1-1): KAGVTQTPRYLIKTRGQQVTLSCSPISGHRSVSWYQQTPGQGLQFLFEYFSETQRNKGNFPGRFSGRQFSNSRSEMNVSTLELGDSALYLCASKPDRGASEAFFGQGTRLTVV.

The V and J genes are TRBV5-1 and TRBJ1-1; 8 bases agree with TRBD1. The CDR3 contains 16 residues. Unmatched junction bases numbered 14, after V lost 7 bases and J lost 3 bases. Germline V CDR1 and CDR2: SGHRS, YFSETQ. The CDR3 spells CASSRATGVGDTEAFF. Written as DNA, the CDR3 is TGCGCCAGCTCCCGAGCGACAGGGGTAGGAGACACTGAAGCTTTCTTT.

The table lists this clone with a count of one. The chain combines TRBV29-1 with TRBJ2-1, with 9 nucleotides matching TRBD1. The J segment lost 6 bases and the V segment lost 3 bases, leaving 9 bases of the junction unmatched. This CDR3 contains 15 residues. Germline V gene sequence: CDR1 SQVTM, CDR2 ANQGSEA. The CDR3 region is CSVEPGQGRANEQFF. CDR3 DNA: TGCAGCGTTGAGCCAGGACAGGGGAGGGCCAATGAGCAGTTCTTC.

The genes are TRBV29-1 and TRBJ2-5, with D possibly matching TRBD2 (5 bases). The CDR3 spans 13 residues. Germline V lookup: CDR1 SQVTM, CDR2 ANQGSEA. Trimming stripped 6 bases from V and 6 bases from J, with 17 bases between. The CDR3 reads CSVETGRAKTQYF. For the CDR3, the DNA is TGCAGCGTCGAGACCGGGCGGGCAAAGACCCAGTACTTC.

Here the CDR3 reads CASSLAVVSETQYF. CDR3 DNA: TGTGCCAGCAGCTTAGCCGTCGTCTCGGAGACCCAGTACTTC. The gene calls are TRBV7-8 and TRBJ2-5; D remains unclear. Per the germline V gene, CDR1 is SGHVS and CDR2 is FQNEAQ. This CDR3 spans 14 amino acids. With 0 bases removed from V and 5 bases from J, the gap between germline ends came to 10 bases. The complete variable domain, with remaining parts taken from reference TRBV7-8 and TRBJ2-5, reads GAGVSQSPRYKVAKRGQDVALRCDPISGHVSLFWYQQALGQGPEFLTYFQNEAQLDKSGLPSDRFFAERPEGSVSTLKIQRTQQEDSAVYLCASSLAVVSETQYFGPGTRLLVL.

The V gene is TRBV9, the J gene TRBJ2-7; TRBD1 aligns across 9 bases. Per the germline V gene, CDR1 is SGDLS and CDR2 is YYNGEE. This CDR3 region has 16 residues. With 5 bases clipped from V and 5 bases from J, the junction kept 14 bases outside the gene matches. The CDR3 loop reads CASSPRGTGQYHEQYF. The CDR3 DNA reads TGTGCCAGCAGTCCTCGAGGGACAGGGCAGTACCACGAGCAGTACTTC.

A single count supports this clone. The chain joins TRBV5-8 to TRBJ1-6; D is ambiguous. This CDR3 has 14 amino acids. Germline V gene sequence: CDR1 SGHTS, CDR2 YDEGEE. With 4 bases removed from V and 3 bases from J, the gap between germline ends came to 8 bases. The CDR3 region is CASSPGGYNSPLHF. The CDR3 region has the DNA TGTGCCAGCAGCCCGGGAGGCTATAATTCACCCCTCCACTTT.

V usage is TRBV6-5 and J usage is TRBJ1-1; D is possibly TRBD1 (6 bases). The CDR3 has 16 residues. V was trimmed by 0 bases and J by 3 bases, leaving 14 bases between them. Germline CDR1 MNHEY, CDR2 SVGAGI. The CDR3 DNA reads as TGTGCCAGCAGTTACTCGATTGGGGGGCCTTACACTGAAGCTTTCTTT. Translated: CASSYSIGGPYTEAFF.

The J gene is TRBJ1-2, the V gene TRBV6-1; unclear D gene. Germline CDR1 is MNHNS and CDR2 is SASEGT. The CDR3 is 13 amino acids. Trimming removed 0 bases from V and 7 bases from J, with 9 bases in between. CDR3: CASSEATLSGYTF. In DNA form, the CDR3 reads TGTGCCAGCAGTGAAGCGACACTATCTGGCTACACCTTC.

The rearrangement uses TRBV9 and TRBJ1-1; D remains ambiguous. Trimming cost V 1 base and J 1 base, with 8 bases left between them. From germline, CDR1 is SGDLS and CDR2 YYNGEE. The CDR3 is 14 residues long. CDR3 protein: CASSVMGSNTEAFF. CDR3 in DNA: TGTGCCAGCAGCGTAATGGGGTCGAACACTGAAGCTTTCTTT.

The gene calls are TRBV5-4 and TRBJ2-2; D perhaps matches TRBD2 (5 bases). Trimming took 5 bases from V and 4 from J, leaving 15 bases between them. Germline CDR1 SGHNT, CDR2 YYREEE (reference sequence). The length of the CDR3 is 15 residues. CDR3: CASRRAADLTGELFF. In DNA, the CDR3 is TGTGCCAGCAGGCGGGCGGCAGACCTCACCGGGGAGCTGTTTTTT.

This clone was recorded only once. The CDR3 DNA sequence: TGTGCCACCAGCAGAGTGACCAACGGGGGCTACACCTTC. This gives the protein CATSRVTNGGYTF. J is TRBJ1-2 and V is TRBV15; D ambiguous. The CDR3 consists of 13 residues. Germline V gives CDR1 LNHNV, CDR2 YYDKDF (reference sequence). V dropped 1 base and J dropped 8 bases, with 11 bases sitting between them.

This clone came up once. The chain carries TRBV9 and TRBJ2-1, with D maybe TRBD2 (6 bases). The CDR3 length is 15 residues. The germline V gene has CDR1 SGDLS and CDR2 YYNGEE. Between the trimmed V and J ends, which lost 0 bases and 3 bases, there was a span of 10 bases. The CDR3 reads CASSVETRGYNEQFF. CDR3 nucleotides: TGTGCCAGCAGCGTAGAGACTAGGGGCTACAATGAGCAGTTCTTC.

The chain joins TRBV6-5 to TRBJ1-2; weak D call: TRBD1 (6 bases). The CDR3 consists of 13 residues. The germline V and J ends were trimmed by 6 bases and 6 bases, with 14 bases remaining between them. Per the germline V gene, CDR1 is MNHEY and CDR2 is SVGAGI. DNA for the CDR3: TGTGCCAGCAGATTCGGACAGCGCGATGGCTACACCTTC. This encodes CASRFGQRDGYTF.

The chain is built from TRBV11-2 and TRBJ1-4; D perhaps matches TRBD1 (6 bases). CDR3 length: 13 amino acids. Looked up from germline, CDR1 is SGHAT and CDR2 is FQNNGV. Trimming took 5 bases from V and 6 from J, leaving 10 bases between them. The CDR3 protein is CASSDRQDEKLFF. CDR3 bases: TGTGCCAGCAGCGACCGACAGGATGAAAAACTGTTTTTT.

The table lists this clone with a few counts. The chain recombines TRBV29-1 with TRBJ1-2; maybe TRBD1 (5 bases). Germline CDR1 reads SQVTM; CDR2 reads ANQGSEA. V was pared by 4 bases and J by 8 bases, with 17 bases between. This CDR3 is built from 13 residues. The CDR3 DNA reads TGCAGCGTTGGGGGAAGCACAGGAGGCGGCTACACCTTC. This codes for CSVGGSTGGGYTF.

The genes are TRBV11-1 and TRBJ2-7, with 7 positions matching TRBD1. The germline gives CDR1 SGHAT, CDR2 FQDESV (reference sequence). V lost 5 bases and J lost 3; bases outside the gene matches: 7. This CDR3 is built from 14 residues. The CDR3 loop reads CASSVGQRVYEQYF. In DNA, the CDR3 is TGTGCCAGCAGCGTGGGACAGAGAGTCTACGAGCAGTACTTC.

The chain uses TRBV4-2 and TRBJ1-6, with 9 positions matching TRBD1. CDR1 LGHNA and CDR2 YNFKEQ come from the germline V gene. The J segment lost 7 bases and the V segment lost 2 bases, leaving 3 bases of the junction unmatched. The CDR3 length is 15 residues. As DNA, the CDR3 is TGTGCCAGCAGCCAATCGGGACAGGGCAATTCACCCCTCCACTTT. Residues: CASSQSGQGNSPLHF.

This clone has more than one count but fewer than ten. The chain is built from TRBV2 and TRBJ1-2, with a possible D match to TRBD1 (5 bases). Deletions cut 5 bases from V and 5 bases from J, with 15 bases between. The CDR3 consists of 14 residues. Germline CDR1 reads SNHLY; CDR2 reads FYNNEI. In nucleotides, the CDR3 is TGTGCCAGCAGTCTGGGACTGTTGAAGTATGGCTACACCTTC. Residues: CASSLGLLKYGYTF.

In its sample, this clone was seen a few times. The CDR3: CASSFGASRFVDNEQFF. CDR3 DNA sequence: TGTGCCAGCAGCTTCGGGGCTAGTAGGTTCGTAGACAATGAGCAGTTCTTC. This rearrangement joins TRBV11-2 to TRBJ2-1; D is perhaps TRBD1 or TRBD2 (5 bases each). CDR3 length: 17 amino acids. Between the trimmed V and J ends, which lost 3 bases and 5 bases, there was a span of 20 bases. The germline V gene encodes CDR1 SGHAT and CDR2 FQNNGV.

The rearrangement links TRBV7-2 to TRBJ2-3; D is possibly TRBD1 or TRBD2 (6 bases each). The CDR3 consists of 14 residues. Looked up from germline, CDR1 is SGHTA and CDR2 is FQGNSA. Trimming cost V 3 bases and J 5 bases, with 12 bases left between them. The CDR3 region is CASSFGGGVDTQYF. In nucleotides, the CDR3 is TGTGCCAGCAGCTTTGGGGGCGGGGTAGATACGCAGTATTTT.